This T cell receptor (beta chain) came from a study of T cell responses to AZD1222 COVID-19 vaccine. Study at large: Timing groups of about 4 and about 12 weeks for second doses were pooled.

This table comes from immunoSEQ multiplex PCR, and its TCRdb copy is limited to in-frame clones, with some not included. The data show roughly 150,000 clones, over 90% seen once. The CDR3 runs 15 residues. V was pared by 7 bases and J by 3 bases, with 8 bases of the junction left unmatched. CDR1 and CDR2 from the germline V gene are MDHEN and SYDVKM. V is TRBV28 and J is TRBJ2-1, with TRBD2 matching over 8 bases. The TCR sequence derives from an adult in good health. The specimen was peripheral blood, collected on day 0 of AZD1222 vaccination. In DNA form, the CDR3 reads TGTGCCAGCACCCCGGGACTAGGTCTCTACAATGAGCAGTTCTTC. This codes for CASTPGLGLYNEQFF.